This T cell receptor beta chain emerged from a study of T cell responses to AZD1222 COVID-19 vaccine. Findings and limits, study-wide: Vaccination with two AZD1222 doses was followed by a rise in Spike-specific TCR breadth and depth. Within unmutated variant regions lay the reported targets of nearly half of spike-specific TCRs. Distributed over spike, vaccine-associated CD4 TCRs predominated at 160-218 and 743-854. Donors in the cohort were predominantly white British and more often female, and clonal diversity was possibly underestimated.

Repertoires were generated with immunoSEQ multiplex PCR, while TCRdb's copy carries only in-frame clones and drops some. Seen here are around 150,000 clones, 92% observed once, and the top ten hold about 4%. As for this clone: The antigen remains unidentified.

The germline V and J ends were trimmed by 6 bases and 2 bases, with 20 bases remaining between them. The V gene's germline CDR1 is MNHEY and CDR2 SMNVEV (reference sequence). The CDR3 contains 17 residues. The TCR sequence derives from an adult in good health. Sequencing used peripheral blood, obtained on day 0 of MenACWY control vaccination. This rearrangement joins TRBV27 to TRBJ1-5; the D gene is possibly TRBD1 (5 bases). The CDR3 coding sequence is TGTGCCAGCAGGAGGGATGGTGCAGGGTTGGGCAATCAGCCCCAGCATTTT. Encoded protein: CASRRDGAGLGNQPQHF.